This T cell receptor beta chain was profiled in a study of T cell repertoires in cytomegalovirus infection. At the level of the study: Public TCR beta signatures were indicative of both CMV infection and a matching HLA type.

Unmatched junction bases numbered 7, after V lost 0 bases and J lost 4 bases. CDR1 and CDR2 (germline): SGHDT, YYEEEE. The CDR3 loop spans 17 amino acids. TCRdb re-analysed the reads in MiXCR, keeping a single row per CDR3 protein. This table holds over 150,000 distinct CDR3 sequences, approximately 18% found once. About this clonotype itself: Its antigen remains unidentified.

Broader study findings: Across the ex vivo response, the dominant clonotypes were HLA-C-restricted CMV-specific TCR beta clonotypes. Cumulative public TCR beta family frequency identified CMV carriers with the relevant HLA.

What was sequenced was CD8+ T cells from PBMCs. The receptor was derived from a human donor in good health (CMV status not recorded). Some clones in this sample may be carry-over from other donors' samples. J is TRBJ2-1 and V is TRBV5-6, with 10 bases identical to TRBD2. The CDR3 is CASSLALWTSGYNEQFF. CDR3 in DNA: TGTGCCAGCAGCTTGGCCCTCTGGACTAGCGGTTACAATGAGCAGTTCTTC.